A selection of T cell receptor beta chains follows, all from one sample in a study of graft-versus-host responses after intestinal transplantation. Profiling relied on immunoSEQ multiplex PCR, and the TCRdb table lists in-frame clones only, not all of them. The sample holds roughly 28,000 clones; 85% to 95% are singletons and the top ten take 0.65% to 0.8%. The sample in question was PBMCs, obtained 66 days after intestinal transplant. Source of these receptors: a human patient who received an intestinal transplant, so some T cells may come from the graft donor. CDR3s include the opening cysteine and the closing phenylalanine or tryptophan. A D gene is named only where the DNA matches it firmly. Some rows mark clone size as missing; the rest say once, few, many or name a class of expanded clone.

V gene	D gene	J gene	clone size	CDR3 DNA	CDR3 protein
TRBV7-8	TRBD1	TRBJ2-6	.	TGTGCCAGCAGCTTAGGTGGGACAGCCATCTCTGGGGCCAACGTCCTGACTTTC	CASSLGGTAISGANVLTF
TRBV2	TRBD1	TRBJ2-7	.	TGTGCCAGCAGCCTAAGCTTCGTGGGGACAGGTACCTACGAGCAGTACTTC	CASSLSFVGTGTYEQYF
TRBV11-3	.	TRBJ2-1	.	TGTGCCAGCAGCTTGGAGTATGAGCAGTTCTTC	CASSLEYEQFF
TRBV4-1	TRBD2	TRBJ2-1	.	TGCGCCAGCAAGACTAGCGGGGGGGCCTACAATGAGCAGTTCTTC	CASKTSGGAYNEQFF
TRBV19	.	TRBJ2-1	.	TGTGCCAGTAGTACCGCTAGCCTCCCTTACAATGAGCAGTTCTTC	CASSTASLPYNEQFF
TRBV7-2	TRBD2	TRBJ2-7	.	TGTGCCAGCAGCTTAGCTCGCGGGGGGCGCTCCTACGAGCAGTACTTC	CASSLARGGRSYEQYF
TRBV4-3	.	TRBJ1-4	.	TGCGCCAGCAGCCAATACGCCGGGACACCCATAAGGGAAAAACTGTTTTTT	CASSQYAGTPIREKLFF
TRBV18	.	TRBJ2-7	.	TGTGCCAGCTCACCAGGATGGGGGTACGAGCAGTACTTC	CASSPGWGYEQYF
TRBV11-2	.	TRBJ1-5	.	TGTGCCAGCAGCTTAGGGGTCTTTGGCAATCAGCCCCAGCATTTT	CASSLGVFGNQPQHF
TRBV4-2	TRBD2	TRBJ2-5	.	TGTGCCAGCAGCCAAGCTGCTCCTAGCGGGGGAGGGGAGACCCAGTACTTC	CASSQAAPSGGGETQYF
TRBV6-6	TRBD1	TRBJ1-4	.	TGTGCCAGCAGGTCGAGACAGGGGGGAGGTGAAAAACTGTTTTTT	CASRSRQGGGEKLFF
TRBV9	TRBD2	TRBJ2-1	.	TGTGCCAGCAGCGTTGAGACTAGCGCCTACAATGAGCAGTTCTTC	CASSVETSAYNEQFF
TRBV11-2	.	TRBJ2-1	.	TGTGCCAGCAGCTTAGGGAGGGGCGGCAGAAATGAGCAGTTCTTC	CASSLGRGGRNEQFF
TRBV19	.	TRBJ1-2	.	TGTGCCAGTAGTATGGGACACTATGGCTACACCTTC	CASSMGHYGYTF
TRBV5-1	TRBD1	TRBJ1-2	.	TGCGCCAGCAGCACCGGGACAGCAAACTATGGCTACACCTTC	CASSTGTANYGYTF
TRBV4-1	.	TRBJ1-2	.	TGCGCCAGCAGCCAAGATAGGGACGAGGGGGATGGCTACACCTTC	CASSQDRDEGDGYTF
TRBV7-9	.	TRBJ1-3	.	TGTGCCAGCAGCTTAGCGCTCCCAGGGGCTCGTGGAAACACCATATATTTT	CASSLALPGARGNTIYF
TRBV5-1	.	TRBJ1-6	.	TGCGCCAGCAGTTACCAGGGTGTTAGGCATTCACCCCTCCACTTT	CASSYQGVRHSPLHF
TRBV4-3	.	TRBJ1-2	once	TGCGCCAGCAGCCACTGGGGGGGCAACTATGGCTACACCTTC	CASSHWGGNYGYTF
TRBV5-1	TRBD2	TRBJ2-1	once	TGCGCCAGCAGCTTCTTAGCGGGAGGGGCGAGAGACTACAATGAGCAGTTCTTC	CASSFLAGGARDYNEQFF
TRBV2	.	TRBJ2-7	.	TGTGCCAGAAGACAGGTGGTCGAAATCGAGCAGTACTTC	CARRQVVEIEQYF
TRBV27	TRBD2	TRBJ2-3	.	TGTGCCAGCAGTTTGCTAGCGGGGTCCACAGATACGCAGTATTTT	CASSLLAGSTDTQYF
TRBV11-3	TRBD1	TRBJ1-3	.	TGTGCCAGCAGCTTGTTACCGGGACAGGGTTTTCCTGGAAACACCATATATTTT	CASSLLPGQGFPGNTIYF
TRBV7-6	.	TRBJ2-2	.	TGTGCCAGCAGGTGGACAGCCGGGGAGCTGTTTTTT	CASRWTAGELFF
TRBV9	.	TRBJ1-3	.	TGTGCCAGCAGCCCCAGACCCCACGGTCCTGGAAACACCATATATTTT	CASSPRPHGPGNTIYF
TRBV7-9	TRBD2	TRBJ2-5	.	TGTGCCAGCAGCCTAAAGACTAGCGGGACACAAGAGACCCAGTACTTC	CASSLKTSGTQETQYF
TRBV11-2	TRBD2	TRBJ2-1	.	TGTGCCAGCAGCCCGGGACTATTTCCCTTCGATGAGCAGTTCTTC	CASSPGLFPFDEQFF
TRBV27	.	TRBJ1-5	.	TGTGCCAGCAGTTTTCAGGGGAATCAGCCCCAGCATTTT	CASSFQGNQPQHF
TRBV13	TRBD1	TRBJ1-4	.	TGTGCCAGCAGCTTCAGGGGGCCAACTAATGAAAAACTGTTTTTT	CASSFRGPTNEKLFF
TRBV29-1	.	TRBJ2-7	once	TGCAGCGCCCGACACACTGAGAGGTACGAGCAGTACTTC	CSARHTERYEQYF
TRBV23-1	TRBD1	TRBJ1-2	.	TGCGCCAGCACCAAGGATCCGGGACAGGGGGCGCAAGGTGAAACCTTC	CASTKDPGQGAQGETF
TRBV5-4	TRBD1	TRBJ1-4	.	TGTGCCAGCAGCTCCGACAGGGCCCTTGAAAAACTGTTTTTT	CASSSDRALEKLFF
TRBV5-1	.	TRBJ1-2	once	TGCGCCAGCAGCTTGGCCGATTACTATGGCTACACCTTC	CASSLADYYGYTF
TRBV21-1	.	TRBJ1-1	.	TGTGCCAGCAGCAAGGAGGAGTGGGCCAGGGGTTTCATTTTGAACACTGAAGCTTTCTTT	CASSKEEWARGFILNTEAFF
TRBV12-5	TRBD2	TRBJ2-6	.	TGTGCTAGTGGTTTGCCCCGGGGGGGGCCTGGGGCCAACGTCCTGACTTTC	CASGLPRGGPGANVLTF
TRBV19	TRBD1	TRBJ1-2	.	TGTGCCAGTCGGGACAGGGGTCGGTATGGCTACACCTTC	CASRDRGRYGYTF
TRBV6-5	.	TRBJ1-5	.	TGTGCCAGCACCACGAGGGGGCAGCCCCAGCATTTT	CASTTRGQPQHF
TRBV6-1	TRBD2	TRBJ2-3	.	TGTGCCAGCATAGCGGGGTTGGGCACAGATACGCAGTATTTT	CASIAGLGTDTQYF
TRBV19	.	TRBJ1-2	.	TGTGCCAGTAGTATCGGCCTCGGCTACACCTTC	CASSIGLGYTF
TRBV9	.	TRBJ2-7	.	TGTGCCAGCAGCGTAGCGGCAGCCTTTCACTACGAGCAGTACTTC	CASSVAAAFHYEQYF
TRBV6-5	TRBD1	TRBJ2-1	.	TGTGCCAGCAGTAAGGACAGGAGCTCCTACAATGAGCAGTTCTTC	CASSKDRSSYNEQFF
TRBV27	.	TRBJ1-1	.	TGTGCCAGCAGTCCCACGGACAGTTTCACTGAAGCTTTCTTT	CASSPTDSFTEAFF
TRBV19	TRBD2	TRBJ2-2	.	TGTGCCAGTAGTTCCCAGGGACTAGCGGGAGCGGAGCTGTTTTTT	CASSSQGLAGAELFF